This T cell receptor beta chain was profiled in a study of spatial heterogeneity in lung cancer. About the research overall: Beta-chain sequences were consistently detected more often than alpha-chain sequences. Overall study results and limits: Intratumoral expanded alpha and beta TCR counts were found to track tumor mutation counts.

The sample's time point: sample taken at primary tumor resection. Comments on this clonotype: What it binds is not known.

TCRdb re-called the 5' RACE reads through MiXCR, storing one row per CDR3 protein. The data show about 5,700 distinct CDR3 sequences, about 16% seen once. The receptor was derived from a male donor with early-stage non-small cell lung cancer. The sample here was lung tumor tissue, taken at surgery.

The CDR3 is CAWSVPGSGITNEKLFF. CDR3 DNA: TGTGCCTGGAGTGTACCGGGCTCCGGAATTACTAATGAAAAACTGTTTTTT. This sequence joins TRBV30 and TRBJ1-4; unclear D gene. There are 17 residues in the CDR3. V was shortened by 0 bases and J by 2 bases, with 16 bases between the two germline ends. Germline values: CDR1 GTSNPN, CDR2 SVGIG (reference sequence).